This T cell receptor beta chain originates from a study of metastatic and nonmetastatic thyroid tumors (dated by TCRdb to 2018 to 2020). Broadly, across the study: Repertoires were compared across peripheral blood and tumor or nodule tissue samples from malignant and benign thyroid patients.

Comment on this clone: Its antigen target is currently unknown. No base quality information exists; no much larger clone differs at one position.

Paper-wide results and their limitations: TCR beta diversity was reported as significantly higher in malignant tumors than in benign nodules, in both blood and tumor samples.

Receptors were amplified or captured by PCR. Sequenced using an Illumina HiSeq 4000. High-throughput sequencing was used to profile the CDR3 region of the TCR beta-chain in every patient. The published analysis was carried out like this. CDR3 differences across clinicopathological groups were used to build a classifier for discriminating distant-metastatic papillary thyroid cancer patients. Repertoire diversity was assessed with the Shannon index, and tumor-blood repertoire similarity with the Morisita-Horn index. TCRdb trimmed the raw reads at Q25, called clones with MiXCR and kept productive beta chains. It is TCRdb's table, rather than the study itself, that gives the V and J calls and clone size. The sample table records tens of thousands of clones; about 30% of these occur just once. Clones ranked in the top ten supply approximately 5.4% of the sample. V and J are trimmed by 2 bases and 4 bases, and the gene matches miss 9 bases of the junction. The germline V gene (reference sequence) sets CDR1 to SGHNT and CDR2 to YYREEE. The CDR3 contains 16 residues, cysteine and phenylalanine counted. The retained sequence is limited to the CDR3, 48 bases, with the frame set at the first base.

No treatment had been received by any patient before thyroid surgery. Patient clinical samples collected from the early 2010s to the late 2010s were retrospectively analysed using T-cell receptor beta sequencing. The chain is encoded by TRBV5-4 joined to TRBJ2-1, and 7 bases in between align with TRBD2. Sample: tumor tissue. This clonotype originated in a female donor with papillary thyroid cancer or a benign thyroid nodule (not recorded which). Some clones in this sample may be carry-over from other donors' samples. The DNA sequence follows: TGTGCCAGCAGCTTTGTGACTAGCTCCATTTACAATGAGCAGTTCTTC. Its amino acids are CASSFVTSSIYNEQFF.